These T cell receptor beta chains were read from a single sample in a study of T cell responses to AZD1222 COVID-19 vaccine. Here immunoSEQ multiplex PCR was the method, and the copy in TCRdb shows in-frame clones only, minus some. The repertoire holds some 190,000 clones, with nearly 95% as singletons. Sequenced here: peripheral blood, sampled 28 days after the second AZD1222 dose. Receptor source: an adult who received the AZD1222 COVID-19 vaccine. Each CDR3 is given with its conserved first and last residue. The D gene is left open where the match is weak. The size entry is marked missing in some rows and otherwise reads once, few, many or a size class.

J: TRBJ1-3; size: NA; V: TRBV27; D: TRBD1; DNA: TGTGCCAGCAGGGGGACAGCCGTCTCTGGAAACACCATATATTTT; CDR3: CASRGTAVSGNTIYF
J: TRBJ1-2; size: NA; V: TRBV10-2; D: NA; DNA: TGCGCCAGCGCACAGGGATCGAGGGATGGCTACACCTTC; CDR3: CASAQGSRDGYTF
J: TRBJ2-1; size: NA; V: TRBV14; D: NA; DNA: TGTGCCAGCAGCCAAGCAAACAGGGGGGGTGAGCAGTTCTTC; CDR3: CASSQANRGGEQFF
J: TRBJ1-6; size: NA; V: TRBV19; D: TRBD1; DNA: TGTGCCAGTAGTATCAGGACAGGGCGGTCACCCCTCCACTTT; CDR3: CASSIRTGRSPLHF
J: TRBJ1-2; size: NA; V: TRBV24-1; D: NA; DNA: TGTGCCACCAGTGACTTCGACAGGAGCTATGGCTACACCTTC; CDR3: CATSDFDRSYGYTF
J: TRBJ2-1; size: once; V: TRBV7-9; D: TRBD2; DNA: TGTGCCAGCAGCTTCGACGGGGGGGCACGTGAGCAGTTCTTC; CDR3: CASSFDGGAREQFF
J: TRBJ2-3; size: NA; V: TRBV14; D: NA; DNA: TGTGCCAGCAGCCAAGATTTTGGGGGTGGGTCCACAGATACGCAGTATTTT; CDR3: CASSQDFGGGSTDTQYF
J: TRBJ2-5; size: NA; V: TRBV19; D: NA; DNA: TGTGCCAGTAGTATCTTCGGGCCGAAGGGGGAGACCCAGTACTTC; CDR3: CASSIFGPKGETQYF
J: TRBJ1-1; size: NA; V: TRBV15; D: TRBD1; DNA: TGTGCCACCAGCAGACCCGACAGGGGATCCACTGAAGCTTTCTTT; CDR3: CATSRPDRGSTEAFF
J: TRBJ2-5; size: NA; V: TRBV5-1; D: NA; DNA: TGCGCCAGCAGCTTGGACAGGTTAGGGGAGACCCAGTACTTC; CDR3: CASSLDRLGETQYF
J: TRBJ1-1; size: NA; V: TRBV19; D: NA; DNA: TGTGCCAGTAGTTTCTTAACAGGGAATCGCGCTGAAGCTTTCTTT; CDR3: CASSFLTGNRAEAFF
J: TRBJ2-2; size: NA; V: TRBV10-3; D: NA; DNA: TGTGCCATCAGTGAGACTGACGGGGGCACCGGGGAGCTGTTTTTT; CDR3: CAISETDGGTGELFF
J: TRBJ1-5; size: NA; V: TRBV6-1; D: NA; DNA: TGTGCCAGCAGTGAGGTAGAGGCTAATAATCAGCCCCAGCATTTT; CDR3: CASSEVEANNQPQHF
J: TRBJ1-2; size: few; V: TRBV7-8; D: NA; DNA: TGTGCCAGCAGCTCAAGGACAGCGGACTATGGCTACACCTTC; CDR3: CASSSRTADYGYTF
J: TRBJ1-4; size: NA; V: TRBV7-9; D: NA; DNA: TGTGCCAGGGGGACCGTTATTGCAACTAATGAAAAACTGTTTTTT; CDR3: CARGTVIATNEKLFF
J: TRBJ2-7; size: once; V: TRBV9; D: NA; DNA: TGTGCCAGCAGCGTAGGTGGGGGGCCCTCCGAGCAGTACTTC; CDR3: CASSVGGGPSEQYF
J: TRBJ2-2; size: NA; V: TRBV19; D: TRBD2; DNA: TGTGCCAGTAGTCTCACTAGCGCCGCGAACACCGGGGAGCTGTTTTTT; CDR3: CASSLTSAANTGELFF
J: TRBJ1-4; size: NA; V: TRBV28; D: NA; DNA: TGTGCCACCGGACCTAATGAAAAACTGTTTTTT; CDR3: CATGPNEKLFF
J: TRBJ2-7; size: NA; V: TRBV27; D: NA; DNA: TGTGCCAGCAGTTCAGCCCGGGGGCAGGGAGTGTCCTACGAGCAGTACTTC; CDR3: CASSSARGQGVSYEQYF
J: TRBJ1-5; size: NA; V: TRBV19; D: TRBD1; DNA: TGTGCCAGTATCCCACAGGGGGCGTATCAGCCCCAGCATTTT; CDR3: CASIPQGAYQPQHF
J: TRBJ2-7; size: NA; V: TRBV19; D: NA; DNA: TGTGCCAGTAGTATGGGCAGACTCTACGAGCAGTACTTC; CDR3: CASSMGRLYEQYF
J: TRBJ2-1; size: NA; V: TRBV5-5; D: TRBD2; DNA: TGTGCCAGCAGCATAGTAGCGGGATCCTACAATGAGCAGTTCTTC; CDR3: CASSIVAGSYNEQFF
J: TRBJ1-3; size: NA; V: TRBV6-5; D: NA; DNA: TGTGCCAGCAGGTCCTGGGGTTCTGGAAACACCATATATTTT; CDR3: CASRSWGSGNTIYF
J: TRBJ1-1; size: NA; V: TRBV7-6; D: TRBD1; DNA: TGTGCCAGCAGCCCAGGGACAGGGGGCCTGGCCACTGAAGCTTTCTTT; CDR3: CASSPGTGGLATEAFF
J: TRBJ2-7; size: NA; V: TRBV6-5; D: TRBD1; DNA: TGTGCCAGCAGTACCCCGGGACAGTCCTACGAGCAGTACTTC; CDR3: CASSTPGQSYEQYF
J: TRBJ1-1; size: NA; V: TRBV2; D: NA; DNA: TGTGCCAGCATCGGGGGCGGATTGAACACTGAAGCTTTCTTT; CDR3: CASIGGGLNTEAFF
J: TRBJ2-2; size: NA; V: TRBV7-3; D: NA; DNA: TGTGCCAGCAGCTTGGGACAGAACACCGGGGAGCTGTTTTTT; CDR3: CASSLGQNTGELFF
J: TRBJ2-1; size: NA; V: TRBV5-4; D: TRBD2; DNA: TGTGCCAGCAGCAACCGGACTAGCGGGGTATATGAGCAGTTCTTC; CDR3: CASSNRTSGVYEQFF
J: TRBJ1-3; size: NA; V: TRBV28; D: TRBD1; DNA: TGTGCCAGCAGTTCCCCCTCCGGGACAGGGGGCGTTTGGGGTGGAAACACCATATATTTT; CDR3: CASSSPSGTGGVWGGNTIYF
J: TRBJ2-1; size: NA; V: TRBV7-3; D: NA; DNA: TGTGCCAGCAGCTTAGGCTGGGACGATGGAAGCTCCTACAATGAGCAGTTCTTC; CDR3: CASSLGWDDGSSYNEQFF
J: TRBJ2-2; size: NA; V: TRBV18; D: TRBD2; DNA: TGTGCCAGCTCACCACCCAGCGGGGGATACACCGGGGAGCTGTTTTTT; CDR3: CASSPPSGGYTGELFF
J: TRBJ2-1; size: NA; V: TRBV7-9; D: NA; DNA: TGTGCCAGCAACGACTTCTCCTCCTACAATGAGCAGTTCTTC; CDR3: CASNDFSSYNEQFF
J: TRBJ2-3; size: once; V: TRBV2; D: NA; DNA: TGTGCCAGCAGCACTGACGGGGCCGCCCCAAAAGATACGCAGTATTTT; CDR3: CASSTDGAAPKDTQYF
J: TRBJ2-1; size: NA; V: TRBV10-1; D: NA; DNA: TGCGCCAGCAGTCTTGGGGTGGGTGAGCAGTTCTTC; CDR3: CASSLGVGEQFF
J: TRBJ1-1; size: NA; V: TRBV28; D: NA; DNA: TGTGCCAGCAGTTTCTACAGGGTATCCACTGAAGCTTTCTTT; CDR3: CASSFYRVSTEAFF
J: TRBJ2-1; size: NA; V: TRBV9; D: NA; DNA: TGTGCCAGCAGCGTATACCGGGCGAGCTCCTACAATGAGCAGTTCTTC; CDR3: CASSVYRASSYNEQFF
J: TRBJ1-2; size: NA; V: TRBV6-7; D: NA; DNA: TGTGCCAGCAGTCCGTGGGGCGCCCTAAACTATGGCTACACCTTC; CDR3: CASSPWGALNYGYTF
J: TRBJ2-1; size: NA; V: TRBV29-1; D: NA; DNA: TGCAGCGTTTCGGGACATTACAATGAGCAGTTCTTC; CDR3: CSVSGHYNEQFF
J: TRBJ1-1; size: NA; V: TRBV12-3/TRBV12-4; D: TRBD1; DNA: TGTGCCAGCAGCAGACAGGGTTATGAGGCTTTCTTT; CDR3: CASSRQGYEAFF
J: TRBJ2-1; size: NA; V: TRBV7-8; D: TRBD2; DNA: TGTGCCAGCAGACTTCGGGCAGCGGGAGGGGCGTACAATGAGCAGTTCTTC; CDR3: CASRLRAAGGAYNEQFF
J: TRBJ2-7; size: NA; V: TRBV9; D: TRBD1; DNA: TGTGCCAGCAGCCCCAGGGGGTCGTACAGCGAGCAGTACTTC; CDR3: CASSPRGSYSEQYF
J: TRBJ2-7; size: NA; V: TRBV9; D: NA; DNA: TGTGCCAGCAGCGTAGATAGCGCAGTCGACGAGCAGTACTTC; CDR3: CASSVDSAVDEQYF
J: TRBJ1-1; size: NA; V: TRBV9; D: TRBD1; DNA: TGTGCCAGCAGCGTAGTAGGGCAGGGGGCAGGGTCACCTGAAGCTTTCTTT; CDR3: CASSVVGQGAGSPEAFF
J: TRBJ2-2; size: NA; V: TRBV9; D: TRBD1; DNA: TGTGCCAGCAGCGTCAGACAGGGGGCAGACGGGGAGCTGTTTTTT; CDR3: CASSVRQGADGELFF
J: TRBJ1-5; size: NA; V: TRBV10-3; D: NA; DNA: TGTGCCATAGGGACGGTTAGCAATCAGCCCCAGCATTTT; CDR3: CAIGTVSNQPQHF